A single sample is the source of the 23 T cell receptor beta chains below, sequenced in a study of neoadjuvant nivolumab and ipilimumab in lung cancer. Here immunoSEQ multiplex PCR was the method, and the copy in TCRdb shows in-frame clones only, minus some. The sample has roughly 30,000 clones, 90% seen once. This specimen consisted of peripheral blood, obtained after neoadjuvant nivolumab, alone or with ipilimumab, at or shortly before surgery. Source of these receptors: an adult with non-small cell lung cancer.

The chain joins TRBV2 to TRBJ1-2, with D maybe TRBD1 (5 bases). The CDR3 length is 15 residues. Trimming removed 4 bases at V and 4 bases at J, with 16 bases between. Germline V gene data show CDR1 as SNHLY and CDR2 as FYNNEI. CDR3 DNA sequence: TGTGCCAGCAGTGCTCGGACAAATTCCCCCTATGGCTACACCTTC. It specifies CASSARTNSPYGYTF. Full variable domain (rest looked up from reference TRBV2 and TRBJ1-2): EPEVTQTPSHQVTQMGQEVILRCVPISNHLYFYWYRQILGQKVEFLVSFYNNEISEKSEIFDDQFSVERPDGSNFTLKIRSTKLEDSAMYFCASSARTNSPYGYTFGSGTRLTVV.

V is TRBV18 and J is TRBJ2-5; D is perhaps TRBD2 (5 bases). Germline CDR1 is KGHSH and CDR2 is LQKENI. The CDR3 sequence is 21 residues long. Between the trimmed V and J ends, which lost 2 bases and 2 bases, there was a span of 30 bases. CDR3 nucleotides: TGTGCCAGCTCACCATACATCCCCCTCCTTGCGCCCGGGATATATCAAGAGACCCAGTACTTC. It codes for CASSPYIPLLAPGIYQETQYF. Full variable domain (outside the CDR3, taken from reference TRBV18 and TRBJ2-5): NAGVMQNPRHLVRRRGQEARLRCSPMKGHSHVYWYRQLPEEGLKFMVYLQKENIIDESGMPKERFSAEFPKEGPSILRIQQVVRGDSAAYFCASSPYIPLLAPGIYQETQYFGPGTRLLVL.

This clone was recorded once. The V and J genes are TRBV18 and TRBJ1-2; 7 bases are a match to TRBD1. Germline V CDR1 and CDR2: KGHSH, LQKENI. The CDR3 has 15 residues. V was clipped by 3 bases and J by 7 bases; unmatched bases: 11. The CDR3: CASSPSAGGEFGYTF. In DNA form, the CDR3 reads TGTGCCAGCTCACCCTCCGCAGGGGGAGAGTTTGGCTACACCTTC.

The CDR3 region is CASSFLQGYSEGYTF. CDR3 nucleotide sequence: TGCGCCAGCAGTTTTCTACAAGGCTATTCGGAGGGCTACACCTTC. The chain carries TRBV10-2 and TRBJ1-2, with D unresolved. The CDR3 consists of 15 residues. Germline values: CDR1 WSHSY, CDR2 SAAADI. With 5 bases removed from V and 8 bases from J, the gap between germline ends came to 21 bases.

The chain joins TRBV9 to TRBJ1-5; the match to TRBD1 covers 11 bases. Trimming removed 4 bases from V and 6 bases from J; junction bases left unmatched: 3. Germline CDR1 reads SGDLS; CDR2 reads YYNGEE. CDR3 length: 14 amino acids. The CDR3 is CASSPGTGGQPQHF. CDR3 nucleotide sequence: TGTGCCAGCAGCCCAGGGACAGGGGGTCAGCCCCAGCATTTT. The full variable domain, its missing parts supplied by reference TRBV9 and TRBJ1-5, is DSGVTQTPKHLITATGQRVTLRCSPRSGDLSVYWYQQSLDQGLQFLIQYYNGEERAKGNILERFSAQQFPDLHSELNLSSLELGDSALYFCASSPGTGGQPQHFGDGTRLSIL.

The V call is TRBV11-2, the J call TRBJ1-2, with 9 bases lining up with TRBD1. V lost 3 bases, J lost 2 bases, and 4 bases stayed unmatched. This CDR3 has 15 residues. Germline V gene lookup returns CDR1 SGHAT and CDR2 FQNNGV. The CDR3 loop is CASSLGQGRNYGYTF. CDR3 sequence (DNA): TGTGCCAGCAGCTTGGGACAGGGAAGAAACTATGGCTACACCTTC.

This chain connects TRBV10-2 to TRBJ1-1, with unresolved D. The CDR3 runs 13 residues. V was cut by 2 bases and J by 0 bases, with 4 bases left in between. The germline gives CDR1 WSHSY, CDR2 SAAADI. DNA of the CDR3: TGCGCCAGCAGTGAGAAAATGAACACTGAAGCTTTCTTT. Amino acid sequence: CASSEKMNTEAFF.

The rearrangement links TRBV11-3 to TRBJ2-2; D uncertain. CDR3 length equals 14 residues. The V end was cut by 4 bases, the J end by 5 bases, with 11 bases between. Per the germline V gene, CDR1 is SGHNT and CDR2 is YENEEA. CDR3 residues: CASSSHEATGELFF. The CDR3, as DNA: TGTGCCAGCAGCTCCCACGAGGCGACCGGGGAGCTGTTTTTT.

A remark on this clone: One junction end disagrees with the germline gene, perhaps due to a read error. This chain links TRBV29-1 with TRBJ2-1; D unresolved. The CDR3 consists of 12 residues. Per the germline V gene, CDR1 is SQVTM and CDR2 is ANQGSEA. The CDR3 sequence is CSAEGTLVEQFF. CDR3 nucleotide sequence: TGCAGCGCTGAAGGCACATTGGTTGAGCAGTTCTTC.

The chain couples TRBV5-1 to TRBJ1-1, with D tentatively TRBD1 (6 bases). CDR3 length: 13 residues. Trimming pared 4 bases from V and 5 bases from J, leaving 12 bases between. CDR1 SGHRS and CDR2 YFSETQ come from the germline V gene. The CDR3 DNA sequence: TGCGCCAGCAGCCCAGGGGCTGGAACTGAAGCTTTCTTT. Amino acid sequence: CASSPGAGTEAFF.

The chain has TRBV5-1 and TRBJ1-6; TRBD1 is a possible D gene (5 bases). The CDR3 totals 14 residues. Germline lookup yields CDR1 SGHRS and CDR2 YFSETQ. Trimming removed 2 bases at V and 12 bases at J, with 15 bases between. The DNA for the CDR3 is TGCGCCAGCAGCTTCGTTGGAGGGGCCGAACCCCTCCACTTT. It is translated as CASSFVGGAEPLHF. The full variable domain, its missing parts supplied by reference TRBV5-1 and TRBJ1-6, is KAGVTQTPRYLIKTRGQQVTLSCSPISGHRSVSWYQQTPGQGLQFLFEYFSETQRNKGNFPGRFSGRQFSNSRSEMNVSTLELGDSALYLCASSFVGGAEPLHFGNGTRLTVT.

V and J are TRBV6-1 and TRBJ2-7; unclear D gene. The CDR3 has 13 amino acids. V was trimmed by 6 bases and J by 2 bases, leaving 11 bases between them. Germline V CDR1 and CDR2: MNHNS, SASEGT. The CDR3 DNA follows: TGTGCCAGCAGGTCTTTATTTGCCTACGAGCAGTACTTC. It encodes CASRSLFAYEQYF.

The genes are TRBV7-2 and TRBJ1-2; 10 bases are a match to TRBD1. The V gene end was trimmed by 5 bases and the J gene end by 7 bases; junction bases not matched to a gene: 10. The CDR3 totals 15 residues. CDR1 and CDR2 from the germline V gene are SGHTA and FQGNSA. In DNA, the CDR3 is TGTGCCAGCAGCATACTCGGACAGGGGGTCGGTGGCTACACCTTC. Translating it yields CASSILGQGVGGYTF.

Written as DNA, the CDR3 is TGTGCCAGCAGCGGCGAGGGGACCTCGAACACTGAAGCTTTCTTT. Translating gives CASSGEGTSNTEAFF. The V call is TRBV5-5, the J call TRBJ1-1; perhaps TRBD1 as D (5 bases). The CDR3 sequence is 15 residues long. Germline CDR1 SGHKS, CDR2 YYEKEE (reference sequence). Trimming removed 4 bases at V and 1 base at J, with 14 bases between.

This chain's CDR3 is CASSYRKPAGTSPTDTQYF. The CDR3 DNA reads TGTGCCAGCAGCTATAGAAAACCTGCCGGGACTAGCCCCACAGATACGCAGTATTTT. This chain uses TRBV5-6 with TRBJ2-3; 9 bases line up with TRBD2. CDR3 size: 19 residues. The V gene's germline CDR1 is SGHDT and CDR2 YYEEEE. V shed 3 bases, J shed 2 bases, and the junction held 16 bases outside the gene matches. Looking up the rest from reference TRBV5-6 and TRBJ2-3 gives the full variable domain: DAGVTQSPTHLIKTRGQQVTLRCSPKSGHDTVSWYQQALGQGPQFIFQYYEEEERQRGNFPDRFSGHQFPNYSSELNVNALLLGDSALYLCASSYRKPAGTSPTDTQYFGPGTRLTVL.

V usage is TRBV25-1 and J usage is TRBJ1-5, with D unresolved. V shed 4 bases and J shed 4 bases, with 5 bases lying between them. Germline V gene data show CDR1 as MGHDK and CDR2 as SYGVNS. CDR3 length: 12 amino acids. CDR3 nucleotide sequence: TGTGCCAGCAGTGGCCCTAATCAGCCCCAGCATTTT. Its protein product is CASSGPNQPQHF.

The chain recombines TRBV5-4 with TRBJ2-7, with TRBD2 matching 7 bases. The junction had 5 bases not matched to a gene; V was cut back by 3 bases and J by 2 bases. The CDR3 spans 14 residues. Germline CDR1 SGHNT, CDR2 YYREEE (reference sequence). The CDR3, as DNA: TGTGCCAGCAGCTACGGGGGGTCGACCTACGAGCAGTACTTC. Translating gives CASSYGGSTYEQYF.

This clone appeared once. The J gene is TRBJ2-7, the V gene TRBV5-6; D is uncertain. Per the germline V gene, CDR1 is SGHDT and CDR2 is YYEEEE. CDR3 size: 13 residues. The germline V and J ends were trimmed by 4 bases and 0 bases, with 8 bases remaining between them. CDR3 amino acids: CASSRRTSYEQYF. CDR3 sequence (DNA): TGTGCCAGCAGCCGCCGGACCTCCTACGAGCAGTACTTC.

The chain couples TRBV10-3 to TRBJ1-2; no firm D call. With 2 bases removed from V and 4 bases from J, the gap between germline ends came to 8 bases. Per germline, CDR1 ENHRY and CDR2 SYGVKD. There are 13 residues in the CDR3. CDR3 sequence (DNA): TGTGCCATCAGTGAGGCGCAGTCCTATGGCTACACCTTC. Its protein product is CAISEAQSYGYTF.

The rearrangement links TRBV6-4 to TRBJ1-5; D is possibly TRBD1 (6 bases). The CDR3 is 15 residues long. Trimming took off 4 bases at V and 6 bases at J, with 16 bases between the two ends. Germline V gives CDR1 MRHNA, CDR2 SNTAGT. The CDR3 is CASSAVGGGRQPQHF. The CDR3 bases are TGTGCCAGCAGTGCAGTGGGGGGCGGACGTCAGCCCCAGCATTTT.

The V and J genes are TRBV2 and TRBJ2-3, with D possibly TRBD2 on 6 matching bases. V was pared by 1 base and J by 4 bases, with 9 bases between. From germline, CDR1 is SNHLY and CDR2 FYNNEI. The CDR3 is 14 amino acids. The CDR3 DNA is TGTGCCAGCAGTGAAGACAGGAGGGCAGATACGCAGTATTTT. This codes for CASSEDRRADTQYF.

The chain couples TRBV18 to TRBJ2-1; D is unclear. The V gene lost 1 base and the J gene lost 8 bases, with 6 bases spanning the gap. The length of the CDR3 is 12 residues. CDR1 and CDR2 (germline): KGHSH, LQKENI. The CDR3 DNA is TGTGCCAGCTCACCACTGGCAGATGAGCAGTTCTTC. This translates into CASSPLADEQFF.

The rearrangement uses TRBV5-6 and TRBJ2-2; weak D call: TRBD1 (6 bases). The CDR3 contains 16 residues. In germline, CDR1 is SGHDT, CDR2 YYEEEE. V was clipped by 3 bases and J by 4 bases, with 16 bases between them. CDR3 protein: CASSSYRLDSTGELFF. CDR3 bases: TGTGCCAGCAGCTCGTATCGCCTGGACAGCACCGGGGAGCTGTTTTTT.